A single sample gave rise to the 19 T cell receptor beta chains below, sequenced in a study of neoadjuvant nivolumab and ipilimumab in lung cancer. Repertoires were generated with immunoSEQ multiplex PCR, while TCRdb's copy carries only in-frame clones and drops some. The sample yields around 21,000 clones, 82% seen once. The source material was peripheral blood, sampled before neoadjuvant nivolumab, alone or with ipilimumab. Source of these receptors: an adult with non-small cell lung cancer.

The chain couples TRBV5-4 to TRBJ1-1; D gene uncertain. The CDR3 covers 14 residues. Germline V lookup: CDR1 SGHNT, CDR2 YYREEE (reference sequence). The V end lost 1 base, the J end lost 0 bases, and 7 bases lay between the germline ends. DNA of the CDR3: TGTGCCAGCAGCTTGATCGAGTTGAACACTGAAGCTTTCTTT. It is translated as CASSLIELNTEAFF.

The chain combines TRBV6-1 with TRBJ2-1; tentatively, D is TRBD2 (5 bases). Germline assignment: CDR1 MNHNS and CDR2 SASEGT. The CDR3 totals 15 residues. V gave up 0 bases and J gave up 1 base, with 7 bases separating them. CDR3 region: CASSEASGSYNEQFF. DNA for the CDR3: TGTGCCAGCAGTGAAGCGAGCGGATCCTACAATGAGCAGTTCTTC.

This clone ranks as large (0.1 to 1%). The rearrangement uses TRBV7-3 and TRBJ2-1, with 15 bases lining up with TRBD2. The germline gives CDR1 SGHTA, CDR2 FQGTGA. V trimming: 4 bases; J trimming: 3 bases; junction bases outside the gene matches: 7. The length of the CDR3 is 18 residues. This CDR3 reads CASSSGTSGRIGYNEQFF. The CDR3 DNA is TGTGCCAGCAGCTCGGGGACTAGCGGGAGGATCGGCTACAATGAGCAGTTCTTC.

This clone was seen only a few times. This rearrangement joins TRBV7-3 to TRBJ1-1, with a possible D match to TRBD1 (6 bases). This CDR3 is built from 13 residues. Trimming pared 3 bases from V and 1 base from J, leaving 6 bases between. The germline V gene has CDR1 SGHTA and CDR2 FQGTGA. The CDR3 is CASSLGQNTEAFF. The CDR3 nucleotides are TGTGCCAGCAGCTTGGGACAGAACACTGAAGCTTTCTTT. The full variable domain, with the rest looked up from reference TRBV7-3 and TRBJ1-1, is GAGVSQTPSNKVTEKGKYVELRCDPISGHTALYWYRQSLGQGPEFLIYFQGTGAADDSGLPNDRFFAVRPEGSVSTLKIQRTERGDSAVYLCASSLGQNTEAFFGQGTRLTVV.

The chain joins TRBV20-1 to TRBJ2-1; D gene unclear. CDR1 and CDR2 (germline): DFQATT, SNEGSKA (reference sequence). The CDR3 extends over 11 amino acids. V dropped 3 bases and J dropped 7 bases, with 7 bases sitting between them. The DNA of the CDR3 is TGCAGTGCTAGCCGCGCGAATGAGCAGTTCTTC. Amino acids: CSASRANEQFF.

The CDR3 coding sequence is TGTGCCAGCAGCTTTACAGGGGGCAGAGAGACCCAGTACTTC. This translates into CASSFTGGRETQYF. The chain couples TRBV7-9 to TRBJ2-5; 9 bases agree with TRBD1. The CDR3 is 14 amino acids. Germline CDR1 reads SEHNR; CDR2 reads FQNEAQ (reference sequence). The junction had 3 bases not matched to a gene; V was cut back by 3 bases and J by 4 bases. The full variable domain, in which reference TRBV7-9 and TRBJ2-5 provide the parts outside the CDR3, is DTGVSQNPRHKITKRGQNVTFRCDPISEHNRLYWYRQTLGQGPEFLTYFQNEAQLEKSRLLSDRFSAERPKGSFSTLEIQRTEQGDSAMYLCASSFTGGRETQYFGPGTRLLVL.

This chain uses TRBV30 with TRBJ1-4, with D hard to call. The CDR3 is 13 amino acids. V lost 0 bases, J lost 4 bases, and 6 bases lay in between. CDR1 GTSNPN and CDR2 SVGIG come from the germline V gene (reference sequence). CDR3: CAWSVRGNEKLFF. The CDR3 bases are TGTGCCTGGAGTGTACGGGGTAATGAAAAACTGTTTTTT.

V gene TRBV10-3 combines with J gene TRBJ2-3; 8 bases fit TRBD1. CDR3 length equals 16 residues. J gave up 4 bases and V 4 bases, and 10 bases lay outside the gene matches. CDR1 ENHRY and CDR2 SYGVKD come from the germline V gene. The CDR3 reads CAISAIRGRDPDTQYF. The CDR3 DNA is TGTGCCATCAGTGCGATCAGGGGGCGCGATCCAGATACGCAGTATTTT.

The rearrangement joins TRBV9 to TRBJ1-4, with 8 bases that match TRBD1. The CDR3 contains 14 residues. The V and J ends lost 5 bases and 8 bases, in that order; junction bases with no gene match: 8. Germline CDR1 is SGDLS and CDR2 is YYNGEE. CDR3 sequence: CASSPGQGREKLFF. DNA of the CDR3: TGTGCCAGCAGTCCCGGACAGGGTAGGGAAAAACTGTTTTTT.

The chain carries TRBV28 and TRBJ2-7; D may be TRBD2 (5 bases). The CDR3 extends over 12 amino acids. CDR1 and CDR2 from the germline V gene are MDHEN and SYDVKM. V lost 4 bases and J 5 bases, leaving 9 bases between the germline ends. The CDR3 loop reads CASSSPGNEQYF. In nucleotides, the CDR3 is TGTGCCAGCAGTTCCCCCGGGAACGAGCAGTACTTC.

This clone showed up just a few times. The chain combines TRBV29-1 with TRBJ2-5; D unresolved. CDR3 length: 12 residues. With 4 bases removed from V and 4 bases from J, the gap between germline ends came to 10 bases. Germline CDR1 reads SQVTM; CDR2 reads ANQGSEA. For the CDR3, the DNA is TGCAGCGTTGGGGATCCGGGAGAGACCCAGTACTTC. It translates to CSVGDPGETQYF.

The chain has TRBV30 and TRBJ2-1; 8 bases line up with TRBD1. CDR3 length equals 13 residues. Germline CDR1 reads GTSNPN; CDR2 reads SVGIG (reference sequence). The V and J ends lost 2 bases and 9 bases, in that order; junction bases with no gene match: 6. The CDR3, as DNA: TGTGCCTGGAGTATACAGGGGGACGGTGAGCAGTTCTTC. Protein: CAWSIQGDGEQFF.

The rearrangement uses TRBV4-2 and TRBJ1-1, with D unresolved. Germline values: CDR1 LGHNA, CDR2 YNFKEQ. This CDR3 comprises 14 residues. V was pared by 1 base and J by 1 base, with 7 bases between. CDR3 sequence reads: CASSQGPANTEAFF. CDR3 nucleotide sequence: TGTGCCAGCAGCCAAGGGCCGGCGAACACTGAAGCTTTCTTT.

CDR3 sequence: CATASGLSNEKLFF. DNA for the CDR3: TGTGCCACCGCCTCGGGTCTCTCTAATGAAAAACTGTTTTTT. The chain is built from TRBV15 and TRBJ1-4, with D unclear. Trimming pared 8 bases from V and 3 bases from J, leaving 13 bases between. CDR1 is LNHNV and CDR2 is YYDKDF in the germline V gene (reference sequence). The CDR3 totals 14 residues.

V and J are TRBV19 and TRBJ2-6; unclear D gene. Germline V CDR1 and CDR2: LNHDA, SQIVND (reference sequence). V lost 5 bases to trimming and J lost 0 bases, with 14 bases between them. There are 17 residues in the CDR3. The CDR3 protein is CASSERLQNSGANVLTF. The CDR3 DNA reads as TGTGCCAGTAGTGAACGACTCCAGAACTCTGGGGCCAACGTCCTGACTTTC.

The V and J genes are TRBV11-3 and TRBJ1-3; D gene uncertain. The CDR3 extends over 13 amino acids. Trimming pared 5 bases from V and 0 bases from J, leaving 5 bases between. The V gene's germline CDR1 is SGHNT and CDR2 YENEEA. CDR3 protein: CASSTGSGNTIYF. The CDR3 coding sequence is TGTGCCAGCAGCACCGGCTCTGGAAACACCATATATTTT.

The table lists this clone with a few counts. CDR3 in amino acids: CASSIPGQVGPLRGYTF. For the CDR3, the DNA is TGTGCCAGCAGCATCCCGGGACAGGTGGGCCCACTAAGGGGCTACACCTTC. The V and J genes are TRBV7-9 and TRBJ1-2, with TRBD1 identical over 8 bases. J gave up 8 bases and V 5 bases, and 19 bases lay outside the gene matches. The CDR3 length is 17 residues. Germline CDR1 SEHNR, CDR2 FQNEAQ (reference sequence).

The chain carries TRBV7-2 and TRBJ2-3; D not certain. The CDR3 has 12 residues. The germline V gene encodes CDR1 SGHTA and CDR2 FQGNSA. Trimming pared 1 base from V and 9 bases from J, leaving 8 bases between. In nucleotides, the CDR3 is TGTGCCAGCAGCTTAGAGAGGTACACGCAGTATTTT. This gives the protein CASSLERYTQYF.

DNA of the CDR3: TGTGCCACCCGGTCTAGCGGGACCCCTACGATGGAGCAGTACTTC. Its translation is CATRSSGTPTMEQYF. The chain employs TRBV27 and TRBJ2-7; TRBD2 aligns across 9 bases. Trimming took 10 bases from V and 7 from J; bases not matched to a gene: 17. CDR1 and CDR2 from the germline V gene are MNHEY and SMNVEV (reference sequence). The CDR3 sequence is 15 residues long.